This T cell receptor (beta chain) was profiled in a study of T-cell memory formation after mild COVID-19. This CDR3 spans 12 amino acids. V dropped 7 bases and J dropped 13; count of bases not matched to a gene: 7. TCRdb used MiXCR to reprocess the 5' RACE reads, holding one entry per CDR3 protein. Here the sample spans 550,000 to 600,000 distinct CDR3 sequences, 20% to 25% being singletons. There are a few counts of this clonotype. The chain joins TRBV12-3 or TRBV12-4 to TRBJ2-3; 11 bases are a match to TRBD2. Sequenced input: PBMCs or a T cell subset sorted from them (not recorded which). This receptor was taken from an adult woman who had mild COVID-19 (a few samples of this study predate the infection). Cell type and time point are not known. The chain's CDR3 is CASTVAGGLKYF. The CDR3 DNA reads TGTGCCAGCACGGTAGCGGGGGGGTTGAAGTATTTT.